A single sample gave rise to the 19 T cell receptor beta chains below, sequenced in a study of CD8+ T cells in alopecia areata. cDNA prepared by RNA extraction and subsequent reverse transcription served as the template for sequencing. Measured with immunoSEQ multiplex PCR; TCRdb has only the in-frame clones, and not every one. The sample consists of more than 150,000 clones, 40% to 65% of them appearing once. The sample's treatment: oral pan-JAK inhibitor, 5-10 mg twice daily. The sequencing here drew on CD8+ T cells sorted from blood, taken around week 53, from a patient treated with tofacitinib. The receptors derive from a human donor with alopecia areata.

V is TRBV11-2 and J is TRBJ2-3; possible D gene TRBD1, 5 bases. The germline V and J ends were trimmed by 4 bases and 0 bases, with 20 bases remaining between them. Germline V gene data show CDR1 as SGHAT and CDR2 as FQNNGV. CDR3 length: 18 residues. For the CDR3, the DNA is TGTGCCAGCAGCTCAGTACTACCAGGGCCCCGTAGCACAGATACGCAGTATTTT. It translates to CASSSVLPGPRSTDTQYF.

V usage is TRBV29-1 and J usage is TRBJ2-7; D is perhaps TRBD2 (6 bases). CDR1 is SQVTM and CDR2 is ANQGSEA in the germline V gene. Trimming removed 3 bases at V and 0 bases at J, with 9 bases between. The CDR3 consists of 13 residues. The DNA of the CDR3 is TGCAGCGTTGATCGGGAGAACTCCTACGAGCAGTACTTC. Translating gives CSVDRENSYEQYF.

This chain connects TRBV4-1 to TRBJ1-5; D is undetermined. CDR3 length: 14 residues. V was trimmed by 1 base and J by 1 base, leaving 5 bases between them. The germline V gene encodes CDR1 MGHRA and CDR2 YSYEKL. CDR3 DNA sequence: TGCGCCAGCAGCCAAGCTGGAAGCAATCAGCCCCAGCATTTT. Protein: CASSQAGSNQPQHF.

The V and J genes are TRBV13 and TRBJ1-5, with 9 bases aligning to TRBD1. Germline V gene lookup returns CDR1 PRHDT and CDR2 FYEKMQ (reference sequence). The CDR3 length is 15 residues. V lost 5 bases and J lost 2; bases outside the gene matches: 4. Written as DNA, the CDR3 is TGTGCCAGCAGCAAGGGACAGGGAGGCAATCAGCCCCAGCATTTT. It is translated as CASSKGQGGNQPQHF.

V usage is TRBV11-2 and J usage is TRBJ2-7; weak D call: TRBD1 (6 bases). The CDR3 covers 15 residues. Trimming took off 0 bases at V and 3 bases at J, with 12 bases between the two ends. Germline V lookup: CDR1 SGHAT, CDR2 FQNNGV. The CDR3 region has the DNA TGTGCCAGCAGCTTAGAATTACTACAGGGCTACGAGCAGTACTTC. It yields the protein CASSLELLQGYEQYF. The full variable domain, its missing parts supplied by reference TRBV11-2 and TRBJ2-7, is EAGVAQSPRYKIIEKRQSVAFWCNPISGHATLYWYQQILGQGPKLLIQFQNNGVVDDSQLPKDRFSAERLKGVDSTLKIQPAKLEDSAVYLCASSLELLQGYEQYFGPGTRLTVT.

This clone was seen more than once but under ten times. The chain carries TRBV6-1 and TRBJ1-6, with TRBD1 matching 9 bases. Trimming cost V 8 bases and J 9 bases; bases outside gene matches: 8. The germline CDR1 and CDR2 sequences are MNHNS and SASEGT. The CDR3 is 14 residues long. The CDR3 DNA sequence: TGTGCCAGCCACCCCGGGACAGGGAGTTCACCCCTCCACTTT. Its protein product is CASHPGTGSSPLHF.

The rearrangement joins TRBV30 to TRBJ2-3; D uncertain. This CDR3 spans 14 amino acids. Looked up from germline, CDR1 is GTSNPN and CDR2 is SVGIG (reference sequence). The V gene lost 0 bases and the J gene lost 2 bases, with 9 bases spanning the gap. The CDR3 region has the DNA TGTGCCTGGAGTGTACCCCCCCTCACAGATACGCAGTATTTT. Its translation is CAWSVPPLTDTQYF.

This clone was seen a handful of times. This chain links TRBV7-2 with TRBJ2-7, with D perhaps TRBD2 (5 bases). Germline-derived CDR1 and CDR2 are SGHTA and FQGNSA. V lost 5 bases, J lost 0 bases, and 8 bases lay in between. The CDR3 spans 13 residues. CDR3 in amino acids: CASSITSSYEQYF. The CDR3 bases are TGTGCCAGCAGCATAACTAGCTCCTACGAGCAGTACTTC. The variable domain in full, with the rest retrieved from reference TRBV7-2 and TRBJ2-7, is GAGVSQSPSNKVTEKGKDVELRCDPISGHTALYWYRQSLGQGLEFLIYFQGNSAPDKSGLPSDRFSAERTGGSVSTLTIQRTQQEDSAVYLCASSITSSYEQYFGPGTRLTVT.

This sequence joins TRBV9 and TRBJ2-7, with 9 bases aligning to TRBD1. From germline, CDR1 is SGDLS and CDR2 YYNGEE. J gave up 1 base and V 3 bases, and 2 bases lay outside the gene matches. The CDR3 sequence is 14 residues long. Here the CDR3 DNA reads TGTGCCAGCAGCGCGACAGGGGGTTCCTACGAGCAGTACTTC. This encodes CASSATGGSYEQYF.

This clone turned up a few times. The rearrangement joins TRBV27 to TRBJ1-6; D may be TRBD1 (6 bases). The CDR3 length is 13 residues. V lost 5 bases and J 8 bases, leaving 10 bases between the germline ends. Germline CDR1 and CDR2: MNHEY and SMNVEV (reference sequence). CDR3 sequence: CASSVNRDSPLHF. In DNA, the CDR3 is TGTGCCAGCAGTGTAAACAGGGATTCACCCCTCCACTTT.

The CDR3 is CASSLYSSSYEQYF. The DNA of the CDR3 is TGTGCCAGCAGTTTGTACAGTTCATCCTACGAGCAGTACTTC. The rearrangement joins TRBV27 to TRBJ2-7; no definite D call. The CDR3 spans 14 residues. CDR1 and CDR2 from the germline V gene are MNHEY and SMNVEV (reference sequence). V was clipped by 3 bases and J by 1 base, with 10 bases between them.

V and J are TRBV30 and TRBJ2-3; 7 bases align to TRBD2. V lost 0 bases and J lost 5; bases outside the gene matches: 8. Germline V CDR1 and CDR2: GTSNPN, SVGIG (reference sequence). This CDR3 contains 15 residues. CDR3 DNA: TGTGCCTGGAGTGTGGCGGGGGTAGTGGTAGATACGCAGTATTTT. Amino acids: CAWSVAGVVVDTQYF.

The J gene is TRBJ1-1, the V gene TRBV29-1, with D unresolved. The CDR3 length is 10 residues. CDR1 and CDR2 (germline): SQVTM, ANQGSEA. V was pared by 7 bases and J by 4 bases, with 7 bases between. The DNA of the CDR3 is TGCAGCGCATACTTCACTGAAGCTTTCTTT. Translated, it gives CSAYFTEAFF.

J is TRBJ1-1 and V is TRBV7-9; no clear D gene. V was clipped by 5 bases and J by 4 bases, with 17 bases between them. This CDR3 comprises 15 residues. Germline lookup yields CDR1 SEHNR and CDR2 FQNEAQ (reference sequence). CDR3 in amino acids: CASSPDEGPVTEAFF. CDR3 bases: TGTGCCAGCAGCCCGGATGAGGGTCCGGTCACTGAAGCTTTCTTT.

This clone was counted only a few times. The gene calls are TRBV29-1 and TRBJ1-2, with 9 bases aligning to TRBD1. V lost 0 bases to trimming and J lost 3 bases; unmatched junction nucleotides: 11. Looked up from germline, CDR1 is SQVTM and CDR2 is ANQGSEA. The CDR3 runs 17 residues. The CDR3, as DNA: TGCAGCGTTGAAGATTGGGTACATACAGGGGGCGACTATGGCTACACCTTC. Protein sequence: CSVEDWVHTGGDYGYTF.

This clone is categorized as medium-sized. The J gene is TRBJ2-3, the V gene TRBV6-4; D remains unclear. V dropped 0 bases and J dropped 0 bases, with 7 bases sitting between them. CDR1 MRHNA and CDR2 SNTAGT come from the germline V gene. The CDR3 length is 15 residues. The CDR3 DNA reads TGTGCCAGCAGTGACTCAGTCGGTAGCACAGATACGCAGTATTTT. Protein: CASSDSVGSTDTQYF.

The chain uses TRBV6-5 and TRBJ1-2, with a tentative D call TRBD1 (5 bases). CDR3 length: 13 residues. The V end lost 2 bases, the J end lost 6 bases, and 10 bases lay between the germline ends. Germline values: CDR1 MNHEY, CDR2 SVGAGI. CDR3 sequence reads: CASSYLGDDGYTF. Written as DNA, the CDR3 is TGTGCCAGCAGTTACCTGGGGGACGATGGCTACACCTTC.

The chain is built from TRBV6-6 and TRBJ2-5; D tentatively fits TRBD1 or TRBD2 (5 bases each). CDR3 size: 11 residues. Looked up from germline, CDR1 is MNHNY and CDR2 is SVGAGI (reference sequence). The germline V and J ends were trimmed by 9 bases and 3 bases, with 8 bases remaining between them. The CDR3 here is CASGTEETQYF. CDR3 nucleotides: TGTGCCAGTGGGACCGAAGAGACCCAGTACTTC.

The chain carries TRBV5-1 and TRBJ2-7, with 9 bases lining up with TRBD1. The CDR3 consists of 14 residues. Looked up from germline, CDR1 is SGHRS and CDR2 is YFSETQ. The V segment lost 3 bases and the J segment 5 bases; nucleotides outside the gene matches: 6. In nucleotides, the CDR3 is TGCGCCAGCAGCTCAGGACAGGGGAAGCACGAGCAGTACTTC. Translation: CASSSGQGKHEQYF.